This TCR beta chain was sequenced in a study of human T cells and chemical hapten exposure. V shed 5 bases, J shed 11 bases, and the junction held 14 bases outside the gene matches. This CDR3 is 14 amino acids long. The time point was: healthy volunteer bleed at 6 weeks. The authors extracted total RNA from unfractionated whole blood. Individual cDNA molecules had unique molecular identifiers attached to them by the library. TCRdb passed the RACE reads through MiXCR, listing each CDR3 protein once. The sample contains approximately 84,000 distinct CDR3 sequences, approximately 8% of which appear only once.

This TCR was sampled from a male donor in good health. Some clones in this sample may be carry-over from other donors' samples. The rearrangement links TRBV12-3 or TRBV12-4 to TRBJ1-2; 7 bases match TRBD1. Sequenced input: whole blood. The CDR3 nucleotides read TGTGCCAGCAGTCCCCGGCAGGGGGGAATTCGATACACCTTC. It is translated as CASSPRQGGIRYTF.